The following is a TCR beta chain sequence with its context. Single viable CD3+CD4+CD8-CD45RO+ cells were sorted as the memory CD4+ T cells. After removal of 6 bases from V and 4 bases from J, the junction contained 10 bases not matched to a gene. There are 16 residues in the CDR3. CDR1 is LGHNA, CDR2 YNFKEQ, per germline. Original handling: After removing out-of-frame reads, approximately 2 million distinct TCRbeta sequences remained. Profiling relied on immunoSEQ multiplex PCR, and the TCRdb table lists in-frame clones only, not all of them. The V and J calls and the clone size are those of that table, but D and trimming were determined from the DNA. The sample lists around 63,000 clones; around 82% were seen once. The sample is drawn from a study of memory CD4+ T cells and cytomegalovirus serostatus. Study context: Donors were healthy Belgian adults, several CMV seropositive and about two dozen seronegative.

The sample was memory CD4+ T cells from blood. This rearrangement joins TRBV4-2 to TRBJ1-2, with TRBD1 identical over 11 bases. The sequence derives from an adult in good health and CMV-seronegative. Some clones in this sample may be carry-over from other donors' samples. CDR3 sequence reads: CASSRSGTGGSYGYTF. The DNA of the CDR3 is TGTGCCAGCAGTAGGAGTGGGACAGGGGGGTCCTATGGCTACACCTTC.